This T cell receptor (beta chain) was observed in a study of blood T cell repertoires in COVID-19. The overall study: Researchers got acute and convalescent COVID-19 samples from the United States, Italy and Spain. Sample material is recorded as cDNA or gDNA derived from T cells, B-cell-depleted T cells, or PBMCs.

Original handling: Estimated nucleated cell counts came from reference gene primer amplification. Libraries were prepared by immunoSEQ multiplex PCR; TCRdb keeps only in-frame clonotypes and omits some of them. V and J calls and clone size follow that table, whereas D and trimming were derived from the DNA. The sample yields 45,000 to 60,000 clones, roughly 84% seen once. The CDR3 spans 13 residues. Trimming stripped 8 bases from V and 1 base from J, with 11 bases between. From germline, CDR1 is MNHEY and CDR2 SVGAGI. The sample comprised peripheral blood. The chain combines TRBV6-5 with TRBJ1-2, with D unclear. The clonotype was recovered from a woman at least 80 years old with acute or convalescent COVID-19. For the CDR3, the DNA is TGTGCCAGCGTAGAGAGGGTTAACTATGGCTACACCTTC. It encodes CASVERVNYGYTF.